This T cell receptor (beta chain) was sequenced in a study of T-cell reconstitution after alpha-beta-depleted transplantation in children. Per the germline V gene, CDR1 is GTSNPN and CDR2 is SVGIG (reference sequence). The CDR3 spans 15 residues. The junction had 8 bases not matched to a gene; V was cut back by 3 bases and J by 3 bases. Details on this clonotype: Its antigen is currently unknown.

Unique molecular identifiers were built into the TCRbeta library. TCRdb re-derived calls from the PCR reads in MiXCR, one entry per CDR3 protein. The table has under 25,000 distinct CDR3 sequences, under 15% seen once. General study points: Several hundred graft clones that had expanded were reportedly the source of alpha-beta T cells about two months after transplant. Once a year had passed after transplant, T-cell counts and diversity came mostly from newly produced T cells.

The receptor was isolated from a female patient aged 2 to 10 who had a stem cell transplant for congenital amegakaryocytic thrombocytopenia, so the T cells may come from the graft donor. V and J are TRBV30 and TRBJ2-3; 8 nucleotides align to TRBD1. The sample in question was PBMCs, mostly from graft donor cells, obtained 60 days after TCRalphabeta/CD19-depleted stem cell transplant. CDR3 nucleotide sequence: TGTGCCTGGAGCACCGGGACAGGCGCGACAGATACGCAGTATTTT. As protein: CAWSTGTGATDTQYF. Complete variable domain (other parts from reference TRBV30 and TRBJ2-3): SQTIHQWPATLVQPVGSPLSLECTVEGTSNPNLYWYRQAAGRGLQLLFYSVGIGQISSEVPQNLSASRPQDRQFILSSKKLLLSDSGFYLCAWSTGTGATDTQYFGPGTRLTVL.